A single T cell receptor (beta chain) is shown here with its context. Antigen unknown. The data are from a study of blood T cells in healthy people across ages. Background on the study: Template-switching capture recovered about one barcoded beta molecule per two T cells.

Study-wide results and limits: Older individuals had lower TCR beta diversity per million T cells (the decline was roughly linear).

The CDR3 covers 15 residues. Germline assignment: CDR1 DFQATT and CDR2 SNEGSKA (reference sequence). Together with a sample-barcoded 5' primer, a J-beta primer mix was included in a second PCR lasting 7 to 11 cycles. TCRdb reprocessed the 5' RACE reads with MiXCR, giving one entry per CDR3 protein. The table has about 1.4 million distinct CDR3 sequences, approximately 60% seen once. The sequenced sample was blood. This chain connects TRBV20-1 to TRBJ2-5, with 9 positions matching TRBD2. The end of the DNA aligns better with TRBJ2-7, so the J call may be wrong. This clonotype was obtained from a man between 18 and 29 years old in good health. This CDR3 is CSAPPTSGGAYEQYF. CDR3 nucleotide sequence: TGCAGTGCTCCACCGACTAGCGGTGGGGCCTACGAGCAGTACTTC.